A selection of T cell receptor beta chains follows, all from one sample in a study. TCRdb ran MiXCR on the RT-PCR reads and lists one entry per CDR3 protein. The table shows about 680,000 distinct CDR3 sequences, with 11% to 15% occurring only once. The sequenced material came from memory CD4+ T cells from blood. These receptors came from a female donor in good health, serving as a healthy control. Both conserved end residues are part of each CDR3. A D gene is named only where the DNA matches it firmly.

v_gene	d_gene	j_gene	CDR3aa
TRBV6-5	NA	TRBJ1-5	CASSPRGGGGSNQPQHF
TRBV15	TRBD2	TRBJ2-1	CATSTSGGAYNEQFF
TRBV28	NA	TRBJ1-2	CASSRAAYGYTF
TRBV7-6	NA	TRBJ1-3	CASSLLGTPGNTIYF
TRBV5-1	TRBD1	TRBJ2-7	CASSRTPGQNYEQYF
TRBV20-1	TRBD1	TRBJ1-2	CSARETGAPLKGGGYTF
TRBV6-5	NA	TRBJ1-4	CASSSSRGLKQVEKLFF
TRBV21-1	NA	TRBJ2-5	CASTQTEIRTVGQYF
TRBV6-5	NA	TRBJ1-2	CASSYSFVSGNGYTF
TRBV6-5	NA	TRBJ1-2	CASSLTGPLYGYTF
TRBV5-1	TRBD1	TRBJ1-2	CASSPGQQNYGYTF
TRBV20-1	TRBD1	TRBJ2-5	CSAERTGQETQYF
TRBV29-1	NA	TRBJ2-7	CSVRGGAHEQYF
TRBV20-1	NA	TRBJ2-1	CSARSGRRRFF
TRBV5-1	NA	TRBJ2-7	CASSLAQAWGNEQYF
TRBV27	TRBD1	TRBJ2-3	CASSSRDRGTDTQYF
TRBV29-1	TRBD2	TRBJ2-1	CSATGLAGAVNEQFF
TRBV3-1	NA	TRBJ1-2	CASSQDRQNYGYTF
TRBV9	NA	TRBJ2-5	CASSVDWSVGETQYF
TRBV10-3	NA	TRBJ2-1	CAISERAFSYNEQFF
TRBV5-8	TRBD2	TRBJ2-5	CASSPGLAGGDPQETQYF
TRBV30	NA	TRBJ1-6	CAWSPTLESLHF
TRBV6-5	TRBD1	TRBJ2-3	CASSYKWGQGAMGTQYF
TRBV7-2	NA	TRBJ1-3	CASSSRTGRGNTIYF
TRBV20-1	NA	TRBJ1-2	CSAREANGQIYGYTF
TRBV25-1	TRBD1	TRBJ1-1	CASMVGQGESEAFF
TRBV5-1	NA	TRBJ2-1	CASSLAGDGYNEQFF
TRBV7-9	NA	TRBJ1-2	CASSSQAEAGSYGYTF
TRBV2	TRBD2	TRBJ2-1	CASTYTAGVYNEQFF
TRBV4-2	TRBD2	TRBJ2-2	CASSRPIAGGGTGELFF
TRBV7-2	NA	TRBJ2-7	CASSLERGPVRQYF
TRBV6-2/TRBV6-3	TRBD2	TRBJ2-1	CASRASGAGWSNEQFF
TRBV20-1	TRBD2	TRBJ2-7	CSAWTTAGEQYF
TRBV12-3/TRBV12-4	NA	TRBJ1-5	CASSAGDNQPQHF
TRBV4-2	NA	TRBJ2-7	CASSQLLAREVDEQYF
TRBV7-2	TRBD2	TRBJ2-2	CASSPGTSYTGELFF
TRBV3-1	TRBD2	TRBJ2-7	CASSQTPLAGAHEQYF
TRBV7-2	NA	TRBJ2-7	CASSRGLGQTYEQYF
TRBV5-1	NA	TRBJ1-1	CASSLTATSMNTEAFF
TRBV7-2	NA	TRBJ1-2	CASSLGGTYDYGYTF